These T cell receptor beta chains were read from a single sample in a study of human T cells and chemical hapten exposure. TCRdb re-analysed the RACE reads in MiXCR, keeping a single row per CDR3 protein. The data contain 150,000 to 200,000 distinct CDR3 sequences, roughly 15% of them singletons. The source material was whole blood, sampled in connection with sensitization to the hapten diphenylcyclopropenone (DPC). The receptors here all came from a woman aged 25 to 45 with alopecia areata. Some clones in this sample may be carry-over from other donors' samples. CDR3s include the opening cysteine and the closing phenylalanine or tryptophan. D genes are given only for firm matches. Rows give clone size only sometimes, using once, few, many, or a class for an expanded clone.

cdr3_length	d_call	v_call	clone_size	j_call	cdr3_aa	cdr3_nt
17	TRBD1	TRBV19	-	TRBJ2-2	CASSIKGTGGLTGELFF	TGTGCCAGTAGTATCAAGGGGACAGGGGGCCTGACCGGGGAGCTGTTTTTT
14	-	TRBV20-1	few	TRBJ2-1	CSARAPLGLDEQFF	TGCAGTGCTAGAGCCCCTCTAGGTCTCGATGAGCAGTTCTTC
14	-	TRBV20-1	many	TRBJ1-2	CSARDLGTNYGYTF	TGCAGTGCTAGAGATCTGGGTACTAACTATGGCTACACCTTC
15	-	TRBV7-8	-	TRBJ2-5	CASSLSTGKEETQYF	TGTGCCAGCAGCCTAAGTACGGGGAAAGAAGAGACCCAGTACTTC
15	-	TRBV12-3/TRBV12-4	-	TRBJ2-3	CASSLGGRRTDTQYF	TGTGCCAGCAGTCTCGGAGGGAGACGGACAGATACGCAGTATTTT
15	-	TRBV7-9	-	TRBJ2-3	CASSSMGQITDTQYF	TGTGCCAGCAGTAGTATGGGACAAATCACAGATACGCAGTATTTT
11	-	TRBV29-1	-	TRBJ1-4	CSVGTGEKLFF	TGCAGCGTCGGAACAGGGGAAAAACTGTTTTTT
15	TRBD1	TRBV5-1	-	TRBJ1-5	CASSATGDSNQPQHF	TGCGCCAGCAGCGCCACAGGGGATAGCAATCAGCCCCAGCATTTT
14	-	TRBV3-1	-	TRBJ2-5	CASSQNRGRETQYF	TGTGCCAGCAGCCAAAATCGGGGGCGAGAGACCCAGTACTTC
13	-	TRBV7-3	few	TRBJ1-4	CASSYGYNEKLFF	TGTGCCAGCAGCTACGGGTATAATGAAAAACTGTTTTTT
16	-	TRBV19	-	TRBJ1-4	CASGPREVATNEKLFF	TGTGCCAGTGGTCCCCGGGAGGTTGCAACTAATGAAAAACTGTTTTTT
14	-	TRBV7-9	-	TRBJ2-2	CASSRASRNGVLFF	TGTGCCAGCTCTAGGGCCAGTCGCAACGGGGTGCTGTTTTTT
16	TRBD1	TRBV6-2/TRBV6-3	-	TRBJ2-7	CASSYSPTGSPYEQYF	TGTGCCAGCAGTTACTCCCCGACAGGGTCTCCCTACGAGCAGTACTTC
13	-	TRBV2	once	TRBJ1-6	CASSDKSGSPLHF	TGTGCCAGCAGTGACAAGAGCGGGTCACCCCTCCACTTT
15	TRBD2	TRBV20-1	-	TRBJ2-3	CSASFLAGVPDTQYF	TGCAGTGCTAGTTTCCTAGCGGGAGTGCCAGATACGCAGTATTTT
12	-	TRBV28	many	TRBJ1-1	CASSSPPTEAFF	TGTGCCAGCAGTTCCCCTCCCACTGAAGCTTTCTTT
14	-	TRBV27	-	TRBJ2-7	CASSLQGGSYEQYF	TGTGCCAGCAGTTTACAGGGCGGCTCCTACGAGCAGTACTTC
16	TRBD2	TRBV20-1	-	TRBJ2-2	CSAREEAGANTGELFF	TGCAGTGCTAGAGAAGAAGCGGGAGCGAACACCGGGGAGCTGTTTTTT
15	-	TRBV7-2	few	TRBJ1-6	CASSLSGLAPSPLHF	TGTGCCAGCAGCTTATCTGGCTTAGCCCCCTCACCCCTCCACTTT
14	-	TRBV6-2/TRBV6-3	few	TRBJ1-5	CASSSDYSNQPQHF	TGTGCCAGCAGTTCAGATTATAGCAATCAGCCCCAGCATTTT
12	-	TRBV7-9	-	TRBJ1-2	CASSRQEDGYTF	TGTGCCAGCAGTCGACAGGAAGATGGCTACACCTTC
15	-	TRBV3-1	many	TRBJ1-1	CASSQSFDMSTEAFF	TGTGCCAGCAGCCAATCCTTCGACATGAGTACTGAAGCTTTCTTT
13	TRBD2	TRBV29-1	-	TRBJ2-7	CSAAGSGIDEQYF	TGCAGCGCTGCGGGTAGCGGGATCGACGAGCAGTACTTC
13	-	TRBV6-2/TRBV6-3	many	TRBJ2-1	CASSYSGQSPQFF	TGTGCCAGCAGTTACTCGGGGCAGTCGCCTCAGTTCTTC
14	TRBD1	TRBV5-6	few	TRBJ2-7	CASSQGQSSYEQYF	TGTGCCAGCAGCCAGGGACAGTCCTCCTACGAGCAGTACTTC
13	TRBD2	TRBV28	few	TRBJ2-7	CASRPSGTYEQYF	TGTGCCAGCAGGCCTAGCGGGACCTACGAGCAGTACTTC
18	TRBD1	TRBV6-5	-	TRBJ1-6	CASSYMTTAGQFNSPLHF	TGTGCCAGCAGTTACATGACGACGGCGGGACAGTTTAATTCACCCCTCCACTTT
15	-	TRBV18	many	TRBJ1-1	CASSPLLQGGTEAFF	TGTGCCAGCTCACCATTACTCCAGGGAGGCACTGAAGCTTTCTTT
15	-	TRBV2	-	TRBJ2-2	CASSEALQFAGELFF	TGTGCCAGCAGTGAAGCGCTTCAGTTCGCCGGGGAGCTGTTTTTT
17	TRBD1	TRBV10-2	few	TRBJ2-1	CASKKTAGTGTYNEQFF	TGCGCCAGCAAAAAGACCGCCGGGACAGGGACCTACAATGAGCAGTTCTTC
12	-	TRBV28	many	TRBJ2-1	CASSSPGPPPLF	TGTGCCAGCAGTTCACCCGGACCACCCCCCCTCTTC
13	-	TRBV29-1	-	TRBJ1-2	CSVSQDPVYGYTF	TGCAGCGTTTCTCAGGATCCAGTCTATGGCTACACCTTC
15	-	TRBV27	-	TRBJ1-6	CASSSRAGVGSPLHF	TGTGCCAGCAGTTCCAGGGCGGGCGTTGGTTCACCCCTCCACTTT
11	-	TRBV29-1	many	TRBJ1-1	CSIPGNTEAFF	TGCAGCATCCCGGGAAACACTGAAGCTTTCTTT
15	-	TRBV20-1	few	TRBJ1-1	CSAVPNTDRHTEAFF	TGCAGTGCGGTCCCTAACACGGACAGACACACTGAAGCTTTCTTT
14	-	TRBV27	few	TRBJ2-7	CASSLWDRPYEQYF	TGTGCCAGCAGTTTGTGGGACCGACCCTACGAGCAGTACTTC
12	-	TRBV9	-	TRBJ2-7	CASTGQLGEQYF	TGTGCCAGCACTGGGCAGCTAGGCGAGCAGTACTTC
18	TRBD2	TRBV7-9	-	TRBJ2-1	CASSHWTSGLRGYNEQFF	TGTGCCAGCAGCCACTGGACTAGCGGGCTTAGGGGGTACAATGAGCAGTTCTTC
14	-	TRBV28	few	TRBJ1-1	CASSRSTFSTEAFF	TGTGCCAGCAGTCGGAGCACTTTCTCTACTGAAGCTTTCTTT
13	-	TRBV14	few	TRBJ2-7	CASSQFRVYEQYF	TGTGCCAGCAGCCAATTCCGGGTTTACGAGCAGTACTTC
13	-	TRBV3-1	few	TRBJ1-5	CASSHSADQPQHF	TGTGCCAGCAGCCATTCGGCCGATCAGCCCCAGCATTTT
14	-	TRBV19	few	TRBJ2-6	CASADLGGANVLTF	TGTGCCAGTGCGGACTTGGGCGGGGCCAACGTCCTGACTTTC
13	-	TRBV12-3/TRBV12-4	-	TRBJ1-1	CASSLIIGSEAFF	TGTGCCAGCAGTTTAATTATAGGGTCCGAAGCTTTCTTT